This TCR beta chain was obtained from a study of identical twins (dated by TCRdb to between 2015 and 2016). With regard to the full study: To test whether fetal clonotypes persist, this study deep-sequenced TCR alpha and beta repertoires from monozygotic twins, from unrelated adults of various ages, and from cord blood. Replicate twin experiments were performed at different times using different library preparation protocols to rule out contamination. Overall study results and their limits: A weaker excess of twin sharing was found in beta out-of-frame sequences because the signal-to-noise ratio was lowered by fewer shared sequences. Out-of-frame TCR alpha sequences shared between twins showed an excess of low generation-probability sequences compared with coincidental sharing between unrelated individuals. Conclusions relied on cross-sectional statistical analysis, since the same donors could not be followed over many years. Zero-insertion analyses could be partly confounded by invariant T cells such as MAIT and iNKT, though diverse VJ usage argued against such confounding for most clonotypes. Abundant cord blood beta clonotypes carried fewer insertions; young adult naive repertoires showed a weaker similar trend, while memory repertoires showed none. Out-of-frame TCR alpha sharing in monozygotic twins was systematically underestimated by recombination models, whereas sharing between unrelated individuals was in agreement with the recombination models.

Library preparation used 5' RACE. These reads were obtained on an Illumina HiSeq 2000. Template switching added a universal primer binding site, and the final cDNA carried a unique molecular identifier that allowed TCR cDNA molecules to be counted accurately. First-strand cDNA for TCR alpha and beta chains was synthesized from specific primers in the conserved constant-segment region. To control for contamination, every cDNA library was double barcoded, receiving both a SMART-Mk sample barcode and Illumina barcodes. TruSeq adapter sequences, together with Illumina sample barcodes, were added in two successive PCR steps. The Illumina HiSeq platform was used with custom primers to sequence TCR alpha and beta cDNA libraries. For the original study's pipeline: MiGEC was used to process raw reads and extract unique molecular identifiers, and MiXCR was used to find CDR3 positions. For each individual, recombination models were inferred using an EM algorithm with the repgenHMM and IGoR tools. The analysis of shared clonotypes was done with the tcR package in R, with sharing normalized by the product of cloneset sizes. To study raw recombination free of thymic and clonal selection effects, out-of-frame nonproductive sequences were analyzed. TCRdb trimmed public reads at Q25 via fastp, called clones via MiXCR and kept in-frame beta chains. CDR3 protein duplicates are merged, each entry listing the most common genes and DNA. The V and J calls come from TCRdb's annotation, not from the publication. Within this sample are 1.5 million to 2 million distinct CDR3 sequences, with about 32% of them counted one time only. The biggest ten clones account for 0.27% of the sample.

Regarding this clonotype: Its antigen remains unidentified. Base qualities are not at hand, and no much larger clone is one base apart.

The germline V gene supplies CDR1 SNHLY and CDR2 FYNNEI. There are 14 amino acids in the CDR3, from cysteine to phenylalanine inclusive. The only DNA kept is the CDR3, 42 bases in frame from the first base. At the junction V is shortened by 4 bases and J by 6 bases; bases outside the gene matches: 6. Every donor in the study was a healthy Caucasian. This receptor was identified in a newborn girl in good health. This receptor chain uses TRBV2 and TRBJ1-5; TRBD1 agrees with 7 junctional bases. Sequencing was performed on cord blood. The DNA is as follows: TGTGCCAGCAGTGGTGCAGGGGGAATTCAGCCCCAGCATTTT. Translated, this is CASSGAGGIQPQHF.